This TCR beta chain was sequenced during a study of T cell changes during pregnancy in multiple sclerosis. V was pared by 0 bases and J by 0 bases, with 7 bases between. The germline CDR1 and CDR2 sequences are SGDLS and YYNGEE. The CDR3 runs 14 residues. Clones were read by immunoSEQ multiplex PCR, and TCRdb kept only the in-frame ones, dropping some. The data contain about 40,000 clones, more than 85% of them singletons. This receptor was identified in a female donor with multiple sclerosis, enrolled in a pregnancy study. Source: CD4+ T cells from peripheral blood mononuclear cells, taken in the third trimester of pregnancy. The chain has TRBV9 and TRBJ2-7, with D possibly matching TRBD1 (5 bases). CDR3 sequence: CASSVETGSYEQYF. In nucleotides, the CDR3 is TGTGCCAGCAGCGTAGAAACAGGCTCCTACGAGCAGTACTTC.